This is a list of T cell receptor beta chains from one sample in a study of blood T cell repertoires in COVID-19. Repertoires were generated with immunoSEQ multiplex PCR, while TCRdb's copy carries only in-frame clones and drops some. The table has a few hundred thousand clones, 90% seen once. Specimen: peripheral blood. The receptors were gathered from a woman younger than 45 with COVID-19, enrolled during active disease. Each CDR3 is given with its conserved first and last residue. The D gene is left open where the match is weak. Only some rows state a clone size, as once, few, many or a class for expanded clones.

abundance: -; v_gene: TRBV2; d_gene: TRBD1; j_gene: TRBJ1-2; len: 17; CDR3aa: CASSERGRGNSNYGYTF; CDR3nt: TGTGCCAGCAGTGAAAGGGGCAGGGGGAACTCTAACTATGGCTACACCTTC
abundance: -; v_gene: TRBV27; d_gene: TRBD1; j_gene: TRBJ1-5; len: 15; CDR3aa: CASSPGTGNGKPQHF; CDR3nt: TGTGCCAGCAGTCCAGGGACAGGGAATGGAAAGCCCCAGCATTTT
abundance: -; v_gene: TRBV19; d_gene: -; j_gene: TRBJ2-5; len: 12; CDR3aa: CASGHREETQYF; CDR3nt: TGTGCCAGTGGCCACAGGGAAGAGACCCAGTACTTC
abundance: once; v_gene: TRBV6-2/TRBV6-3; d_gene: TRBD1; j_gene: TRBJ1-3; len: 16; CDR3aa: CASSPHGTGSIDTIYF; CDR3nt: TGTGCCAGCAGTCCACACGGGACAGGGAGTATAGACACCATATATTTT
abundance: -; v_gene: TRBV6-1; d_gene: -; j_gene: TRBJ1-6; len: 19; CDR3aa: CASSEALYPSPGAYSPLHF; CDR3nt: TGTGCCAGCAGTGAAGCGCTTTACCCATCGCCAGGGGCTTATTCACCCCTCCACTTT
abundance: -; v_gene: TRBV2; d_gene: -; j_gene: TRBJ1-1; len: 13; CDR3aa: CASRRDGTGDAFF; CDR3nt: TGTGCCAGCAGAAGGGACGGGACGGGGGATGCTTTCTTT
abundance: -; v_gene: TRBV7-9; d_gene: TRBD1; j_gene: TRBJ1-4; len: 14; CDR3aa: CASGSGQSNEKLFF; CDR3nt: TGTGCCAGCGGTTCGGGACAGTCTAATGAAAAACTGTTTTTT
abundance: -; v_gene: TRBV5-4; d_gene: TRBD2; j_gene: TRBJ2-7; len: 16; CDR3aa: CASSLPSGRALGEQYF; CDR3nt: TGTGCCAGCAGCTTGCCTAGCGGGAGGGCCCTCGGAGAGCAGTACTTC
abundance: -; v_gene: TRBV12-5; d_gene: -; j_gene: TRBJ1-6; len: 15; CDR3aa: CASGSRGQPNSPLHF; CDR3nt: TGTGCTAGTGGTTCCCGCGGCCAGCCCAATTCACCCCTCCACTTT
abundance: -; v_gene: TRBV2; d_gene: -; j_gene: TRBJ2-3; len: 13; CDR3aa: CASWTDRTDTQYF; CDR3nt: TGTGCCAGCTGGACAGACCGCACAGATACGCAGTATTTT